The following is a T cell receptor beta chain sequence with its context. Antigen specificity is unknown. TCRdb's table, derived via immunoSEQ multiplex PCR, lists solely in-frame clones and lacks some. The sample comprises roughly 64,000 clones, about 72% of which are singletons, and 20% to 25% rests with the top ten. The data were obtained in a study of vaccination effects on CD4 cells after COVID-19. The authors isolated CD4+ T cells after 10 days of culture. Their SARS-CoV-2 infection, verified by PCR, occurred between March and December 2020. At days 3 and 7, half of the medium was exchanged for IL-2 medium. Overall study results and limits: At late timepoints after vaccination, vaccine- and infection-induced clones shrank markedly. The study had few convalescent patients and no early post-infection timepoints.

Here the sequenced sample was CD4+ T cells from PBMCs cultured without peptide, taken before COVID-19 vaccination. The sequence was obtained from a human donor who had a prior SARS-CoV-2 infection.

The CDR3 DNA reads as TGTGCCAGCACCGGGACAGGGGCGGGCACTGAAGCTTTCTTT. It is translated as CASTGTGAGTEAFF. The chain carries TRBV2 and TRBJ1-1; 10 nucleotides match TRBD1. V trimming: 7 bases; J trimming: 4 bases; junction bases outside the gene matches: 6. The length of the CDR3 is 14 residues. Germline CDR1 is SNHLY and CDR2 is FYNNEI.